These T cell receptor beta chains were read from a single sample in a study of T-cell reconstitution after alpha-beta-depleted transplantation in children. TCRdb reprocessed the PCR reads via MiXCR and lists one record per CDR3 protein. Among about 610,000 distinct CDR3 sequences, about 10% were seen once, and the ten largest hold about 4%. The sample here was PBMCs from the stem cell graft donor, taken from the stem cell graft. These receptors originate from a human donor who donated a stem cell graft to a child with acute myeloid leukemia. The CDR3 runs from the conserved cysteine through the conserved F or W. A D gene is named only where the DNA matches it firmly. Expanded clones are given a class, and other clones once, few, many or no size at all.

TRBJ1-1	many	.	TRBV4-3	TGCGCCAGCAGCCAAGCGCAGAAAGCTGAAGCTTTCTTT	CASSQAQKAEAFF
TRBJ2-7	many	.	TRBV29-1	TGCAGCGCTGGCCGGAGTCTAGGTGGGAGCTTCTACGAGCAGTACTTC	CSAGRSLGGSFYEQYF
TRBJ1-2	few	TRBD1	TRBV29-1	TGCAGCGTTGAAGTACCGGGACAGGGACGGGGCTACACCTTC	CSVEVPGQGRGYTF
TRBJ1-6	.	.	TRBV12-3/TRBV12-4	TGTGCCAGCAGTATTGCGATAAATTCACCCCTCCACTTT	CASSIAINSPLHF
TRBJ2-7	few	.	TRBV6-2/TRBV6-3	TGTGCCAGCAGTTACTCGAGAAGAAACGAGCAGTACTTC	CASSYSRRNEQYF
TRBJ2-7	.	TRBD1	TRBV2	TGTGCCAGCAGTGAAGAGGCAGGGGGCGAGCAGTACTTC	CASSEEAGGEQYF
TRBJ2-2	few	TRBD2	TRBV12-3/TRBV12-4	TGTGCCAGCAGCCGACTAGCGGGAGACACCGGGGAGCTGTTTTTT	CASSRLAGDTGELFF
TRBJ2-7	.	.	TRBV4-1	TGCGCCAGCAGCCAAGAGAGGGCCCAAGGCTACGAGCAGTACTTC	CASSQERAQGYEQYF
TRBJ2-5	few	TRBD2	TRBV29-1	TGCAGCGTTGACCTAGCGGGAGCGTTGGCCCAGTACTTC	CSVDLAGALAQYF
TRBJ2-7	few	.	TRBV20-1	TGCAGTGCTAGCCCGCAGGGTAGTCCCTACGAGCAGTACTTC	CSASPQGSPYEQYF
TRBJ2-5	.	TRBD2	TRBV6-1	TGTGCCAGCAGACTAGCGGGGCTGTTTGAGGAGACCCAGTACTTC	CASRLAGLFEETQYF
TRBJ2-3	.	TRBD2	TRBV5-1	TGCGCCAGCTTCTCCGGGACTAGGGGCGCAGATACGCAGTATTTT	CASFSGTRGADTQYF
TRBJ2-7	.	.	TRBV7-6	TGTGCCAGCAGCTTAACCGGGGAAAGCGGTTACGAGCAGTACTTC	CASSLTGESGYEQYF
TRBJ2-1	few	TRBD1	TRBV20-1	TGCAGTGCTAGAGGACAGGGGGCGGGTTACAATGAGCAGTTCTTC	CSARGQGAGYNEQFF
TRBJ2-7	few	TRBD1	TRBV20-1	TGCAGTGCCCCCGGGACAGCCTACGAGCAGTACTTC	CSAPGTAYEQYF
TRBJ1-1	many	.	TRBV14	TGTGCCAGCAGCCGGGGACGGCCCATGAACACTGAAGCTTTCTTT	CASSRGRPMNTEAFF
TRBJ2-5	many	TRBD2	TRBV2	TGTGCCAGCAGTGAAACCCAAGGACTAGTCCCGGGTGGGACCCAGTACTTC	CASSETQGLVPGGTQYF
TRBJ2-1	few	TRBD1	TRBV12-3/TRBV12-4	TGTGCCAGCAAAAGGGGGCGTAGGGATGAGCAGTTCTTC	CASKRGRRDEQFF
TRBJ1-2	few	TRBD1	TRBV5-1	TGCGCCAGCAGCGAGACAGGGCGAAGTAACTATGGCTACACCTTC	CASSETGRSNYGYTF
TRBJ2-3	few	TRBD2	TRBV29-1	TGCAGCGCCCGGGGGATATTAGCGGGAAGCACAGATACGCAGTATTTT	CSARGILAGSTDTQYF
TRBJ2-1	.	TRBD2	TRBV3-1	TGTGCCAGCAGCCAAGGGCGTCTAGCGGGAGTTCGGAATGAGCAGTTCTTC	CASSQGRLAGVRNEQFF
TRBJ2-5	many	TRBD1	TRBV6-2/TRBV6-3	TGTGCCAGCAGACGGGACAGGAGCCTCCAAGAGACCCAGTACTTC	CASRRDRSLQETQYF
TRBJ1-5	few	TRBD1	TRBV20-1	TGCAGTGCCACGGACAGGGATGTGAGACAGCCCCAGCATTTT	CSATDRDVRQPQHF
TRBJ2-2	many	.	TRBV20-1	TGCAGTTCCAGGGGAGGCACCGGGGAGCTGTTTTTT	CSSRGGTGELFF
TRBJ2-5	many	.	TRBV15	TGTGCCACCAGCAGAGGGAACCGAGAGACCCAGTACTTC	CATSRGNRETQYF
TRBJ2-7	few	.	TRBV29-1	TGCAGCACGACAGGGGGCTCTAGCGGGAGCTACGAGCAGTACTTC	CSTTGGSSGSYEQYF
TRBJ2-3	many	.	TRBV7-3	TGTGCCAGCAGCTCCGCGGGTGGAGATACGCAGTATTTT	CASSSAGGDTQYF
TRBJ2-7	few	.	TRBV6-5	TGTGCCAGCAGTTACTCAGAGGTAGCGCTTACCTACGAGCAGTACTTC	CASSYSEVALTYEQYF
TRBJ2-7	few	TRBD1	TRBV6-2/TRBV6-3	TGTGCCAGCAGTTCTCCGGGACAGGGTGGTAACGAGCAGTACTTC	CASSSPGQGGNEQYF
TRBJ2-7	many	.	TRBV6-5	TGTGCCAGCGTCGGAGACTCCTACGAGCAGTACTTC	CASVGDSYEQYF
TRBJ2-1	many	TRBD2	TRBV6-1	TGTGCCAGCAGCCTCAGGACTAGCGGCAATGAGCAGTTCTTC	CASSLRTSGNEQFF